Listed below are T cell receptor beta chains from one sample, sequenced in a study of blood T cell repertoires in COVID-19. The data were produced by immunoSEQ multiplex PCR, yet TCRdb's version contains in-frame clones alone and is incomplete. Found here are 200,000 to 300,000 clones, roughly nine tenths of them singletons; the top ten hold roughly 3%. Sequencing was carried out using peripheral blood. The receptors here all came from a young man with active or convalescent COVID-19. The CDR3 runs from the conserved cysteine through the conserved F or W. Each record gives: CDR3 length, V gene, clone size, J gene, D gene, CDR3 DNA, CDR3 protein. The D gene is left open where the match is weak. Clone sizes are given selectively: once, few, many, or a class where the clone is expanded.

>15|TRBV9|NA|TRBJ1-1|TRBD1
TGTGCCAGCAGCGGACGGACAGGGGATGGCACTGAAGCTTTCTTT
CASSGRTGDGTEAFF
>17|TRBV6-2/TRBV6-3|NA|TRBJ2-1|TRBD2
TGTGCCAGCAGTTCATCCCCTTGGCGGGAGGGCCAAGGTGAGCAGTTCTTC
CASSSSPWREGQGEQFF
>15|TRBV9|NA|TRBJ2-1|TRBD2
TGTGCCAGCACCGTAGGTGGGAGGGCCATCGATGAGCAGTTCTTC
CASTVGGRAIDEQFF
>11|TRBV11-2|NA|TRBJ1-1|NA
TGTGCCAGCAGCTTGGGGCCTGAAGCTTTCTTT
CASSLGPEAFF
>13|TRBV28|NA|TRBJ2-5|NA
TGTGCCAGCAGTTCCTACTACCAAGAGACCCAGTACTTC
CASSSYYQETQYF
>15|TRBV5-1|NA|TRBJ2-5|TRBD2
TGCGCCAGCAGCTTTGGTAGCGGGAAGTGGGAGACCCAGTACTTC
CASSFGSGKWETQYF
>15|TRBV9|NA|TRBJ2-1|TRBD2
TGTGCCAGCAGCGTAACCGGACTAGCGGGAGTTGAGCAGTTCTTC
CASSVTGLAGVEQFF
>14|TRBV7-2|NA|TRBJ2-1|TRBD2
TGTGCCAGCAGCCCCAGACTAGCGGGAGTCGAGCAGTTCTTC
CASSPRLAGVEQFF
>15|TRBV19|NA|TRBJ2-3|TRBD2
TGTGCCAGTAGCCTGACTAGCGGGAGTACAGATACGCAGTATTTT
CASSLTSGSTDTQYF
>12|TRBV28|once|TRBJ1-2|NA
TGTGCCAGCAGAAGACAGATCTATGGCTACACCTTC
CASRRQIYGYTF
>14|TRBV5-1|NA|TRBJ2-5|NA
TGCGCCAGCAGCCCGGGGACTTTACAAGAGACCCAGTACTTC
CASSPGTLQETQYF
>13|TRBV2|NA|TRBJ1-3|TRBD1
TGTGCCAGCAGTGGGACAGGGCGAAACACCATATATTTT
CASSGTGRNTIYF
>13|TRBV30|NA|TRBJ1-3|NA
TGTGCCTGGGTACAGGGTCCTGGAAACACCATATATTTT
CAWVQGPGNTIYF
>13|TRBV5-4|NA|TRBJ2-5|TRBD2
TGTGCCAGCAGCCCAGCCTCCAGCGGGGACCAGTACTTC
CASSPASSGDQYF
>17|TRBV18|once|TRBJ1-3|TRBD1
TGTGCCAGCTCACCAGTGAACAGGGGGATGCCTGGAAACACCATATATTTT
CASSPVNRGMPGNTIYF